Sequencing of this T cell receptor beta chain was carried out in a study of blood T cell repertoires in COVID-19 (dated by TCRdb to the early 2020s). Describing the broader study: Collaborator samples came from the United States, Italy and Spain and covered acute and convalescent phases of COVID-19. The material from the prospective study consisted of cDNA or gDNA derived from T cells, B-cell-depleted T cells, or PBMCs. The dataset comprised deeply sampled blood TCRbeta repertoires from subjects exposed to, actively infected with, or recovered from COVID-19. The repertoires were released in a freely available public database meant as a resource for research on the immune response to SARS-CoV-2. Samples came from the ongoing ImmuneRACE study (first 160 participants) plus 1,254 subjects from 6 global collaborators. A de-identified subject ID, COVID-19 status, age in years and sex were almost always included in the sample metadata. Where HLA class I and class II types were available, the types were taken from metadata supplied by the sample provider, not from assay-based typing.

The CDR1 and CDR2 encoded by the germline V gene (reference sequence) are SGHNT and YYREEE. Trimming removed 3 bases from V and 4 bases from J, leaving 8 bases between the germline ends. Inclusive of the bounding cysteine and phenylalanine, the CDR3 is 12 residues long. The entry retains the CDR3 DNA only, 36 bases that are in frame from base 1. Each collaborating institution followed its own protocols to collect whole blood in K2EDTA tubes. Collaborator samples were shipped for TCRbeta analysis as frozen whole blood, isolated PBMCs, or DNA extracted from either sample type. This clone was observed once. Its recognized antigen is unknown. Base qualities are not recorded, but no much larger clone differs from it by a single base. General findings and caveats noted by the study authors: How much clinical and demographic metadata was included differed by source and by participant, and the metadata was provided uncurated.

TCRbeta CDR3 regions were amplified from genomic DNA using the immunoSEQ Assay, a bias-controlled multiplex PCR. As for the authors' bioinformatics: Within the assay, amplification of reference gene primers was used to estimate how many nucleated cells each sample contained. Sequence reads were collapsed and filtered to measure the absolute abundance of every unique TCRbeta CDR3 rearrangement. Productive Simpson clonality was computed per sample as the square root of Simpson's diversity index over productive rearrangements. As stored in TCRdb, this immuneACCESS dataset retains in-frame rearrangements with V and J assigned. A fraction of the clones does not appear; measured against another copy, unresolved V genes explain less than half of the discrepancy, and the remainder lacks a known reason. The V and J calls and clone size come from that table; D and trimming were worked out from the DNA. The sample records some 100,000 clones, around 80% of which are singletons. The ten most abundant clones make up around 4% of the sample.

Sequencing was done on a sample of peripheral blood. The chain couples TRBV5-4 to TRBJ2-7; the D region possibly corresponds to TRBD1 (6 bases align). The clonotype was recovered from a human donor in a cohort sampled during active or convalescent COVID-19. The CDR3 reads as follows: CASSSQGYEQYF. The sequenced DNA is TGTGCCAGCAGCTCACAGGGATACGAGCAGTACTTC.